This T cell receptor (beta chain) comes out of a study of tumor-infiltrating lymphocytes in primary liver carcinoma. The wider study: Surgeons treated the primary liver carcinoma of the patients by surgical resection.

The sample holds many counts of this clonotype. Its antigen is unidentified. The germline CDR1 and CDR2 sequences are MNHEY and SVGEGT. CDR3 length equals 12 residues. With 0 bases removed from V and 5 bases from J, the gap between germline ends came to 5 bases. RNA isolated from unsorted whole blood supplied the blood RNA, with germline DNA also extracted. Approximately 4.1 milliliters of peripheral blood were drawn preoperatively. Total RNA (roughly 540 ng) served as template for TCR beta cDNA synthesis primed by a constant-region primer. The TCR beta library was amplified through three nested multiplex PCR rounds in a modified ARM-PCR procedure. The first two PCR rounds, roughly 10 cycles each, used TRBV1-TRBV30 forward primers and a C-beta reverse primer. TCRdb reprocessed the multiplex PCR reads via MiXCR and lists one record per CDR3 protein. The sample records 300,000 to 400,000 distinct CDR3 sequences, 65% being singletons.

Broader study findings: Tumor region pairs outstripped tumor-adjacent and tumor-blood pairs in overlap.

The chain carries TRBV6-2 or TRBV6-3 and TRBJ2-7; D gene unclear. Sequencing used peripheral blood. This clonotype originated in a man aged 35 to 55 with primary liver carcinoma and hepatitis B virus infection. CDR3 coding DNA: TGTGCCAGCAGTTACTCGCCAGACGAGCAGTACTTC. It codes for CASSYSPDEQYF.